This T cell receptor (beta chain) stems from a study of blood T cell repertoires in COVID-19. On the study more broadly: Collection of acute and convalescent COVID-19 samples took place in the United States, Italy and Spain. Sample material is recorded as cDNA or gDNA derived from T cells, B-cell-depleted T cells, or PBMCs.

Cohorts were based on clinical histories the participants reported. In the source study's methods: Reference gene primer amplification yielded estimated nucleated cell counts. Profiled with immunoSEQ multiplex PCR; TCRdb holds only in-frame clones, not every one. V and J calls and clone size are those listed in that table; D and trimming were worked out from the DNA. The sample records 280,000 or so clones, 75% to 90% being singletons. Trimming left V 2 bases short and J 2 bases short, with 19 bases between. Germline V gene data show CDR1 as SQVTM and CDR2 as ANQGSEA. This CDR3 is 16 amino acids long.

Sequencing used PBMCs or T cells enriched from blood (not recorded which). This sequence was found in a man younger than 40 who had recovered from COVID-19. The chain couples TRBV29-1 to TRBJ2-7; tentative D call: TRBD2 (6 bases). CDR3 nucleotides: TGCAGCGTTGAATCCCAAGCGGGTTCTAGACCCTACGAGCAGTACTTC. Its translation: CSVESQAGSRPYEQYF.